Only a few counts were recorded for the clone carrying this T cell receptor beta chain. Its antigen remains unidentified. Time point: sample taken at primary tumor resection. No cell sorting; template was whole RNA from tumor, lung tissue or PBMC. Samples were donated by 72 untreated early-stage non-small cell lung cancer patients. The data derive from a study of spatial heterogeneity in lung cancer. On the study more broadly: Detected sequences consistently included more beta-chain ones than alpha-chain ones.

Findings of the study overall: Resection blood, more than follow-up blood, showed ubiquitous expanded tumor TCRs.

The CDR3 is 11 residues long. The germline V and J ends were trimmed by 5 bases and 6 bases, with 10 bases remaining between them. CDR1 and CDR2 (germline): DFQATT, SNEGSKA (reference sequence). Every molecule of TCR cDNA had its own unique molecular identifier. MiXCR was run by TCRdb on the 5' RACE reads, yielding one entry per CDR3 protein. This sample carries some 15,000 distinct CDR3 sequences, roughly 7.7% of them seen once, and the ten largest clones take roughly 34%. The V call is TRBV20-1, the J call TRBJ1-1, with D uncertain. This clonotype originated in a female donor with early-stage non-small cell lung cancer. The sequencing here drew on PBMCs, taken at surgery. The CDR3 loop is CSAYGGAEAFF. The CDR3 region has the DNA TGCAGTGCTTACGGAGGCGCTGAAGCTTTCTTT.